Listed here are 21 T cell receptor beta chains from one sample, sequenced in a study of cytomegalovirus exposure and HLA in healthy donors. The PCR used 60 Vbeta and 13 Jbeta primers. Assay used: immunoSEQ multiplex PCR; TCRdb lists only in-frame clones, some missing. The sample includes about 100,000 clones, approximately 81% of them seen just once. Material for sequencing was PBMCs. These receptors were taken from a woman in her 70s in good health and CMV-seropositive.

This clone occurred once. The V and J genes are TRBV7-3 and TRBJ2-5, with 10 nucleotides matching TRBD2. The V and J ends lost 4 bases and 5 bases, in that order; junction bases with no gene match: 4. Germline CDR1 reads SGHTA; CDR2 reads FQGTGA. The CDR3 consists of 14 residues. CDR3 nucleotides: TGTGCCAGCAGCTCTAGCGGGAGCGGGGAGACCCAGTACTTC. Encoded protein: CASSSSGSGETQYF. The entire variable domain, with the rest obtained from reference TRBV7-3 and TRBJ2-5, is as follows: GAGVSQTPSNKVTEKGKYVELRCDPISGHTALYWYRQSLGQGPEFLIYFQGTGAADDSGLPNDRFFAVRPEGSVSTLKIQRTERGDSAVYLCASSSSGSGETQYFGPGTRLLVL.

The CDR3 sequence: CASSAPGFYTEAFF. The CDR3 DNA reads as TGTGCCAGCAGCGCCCCAGGGTTTTACACTGAAGCTTTCTTT. V and J are TRBV7-2 and TRBJ1-1, with D perhaps matching TRBD1 (5 bases). The CDR3 is 14 amino acids. The V and J ends lost 5 bases and 3 bases respectively, with 13 bases between them. Germline V gives CDR1 SGHTA, CDR2 FQGNSA.

The count of this clone is one. The chain recombines TRBV2 with TRBJ1-6; TRBD1 matches at 8 bases. V was clipped by 6 bases and J by 3 bases; unmatched bases: 4. Germline CDR1 and CDR2: SNHLY and FYNNEI. The CDR3 runs to 15 residues. CDR3: CASRDDRGYNSPLHF. CDR3 nucleotide sequence: TGTGCCAGCAGGGACGACAGGGGCTATAATTCACCCCTCCACTTT. Based on the CDR3 plus reference TRBV2 and TRBJ1-6, the full variable domain is EPEVTQTPSHQVTQMGQEVILRCVPISNHLYFYWYRQILGQKVEFLVSFYNNEISEKSEIFDDQFSVERPDGSNFTLKIRSTKLEDSAMYFCASRDDRGYNSPLHFGNGTRLTVT.

V usage is TRBV5-4 and J usage is TRBJ2-3; 10 nucleotides align to TRBD2. Germline V gives CDR1 SGHNT, CDR2 YYREEE (reference sequence). V was pared by 4 bases and J by 6 bases, with 8 bases of the junction left unmatched. The CDR3 consists of 15 residues. CDR3 in DNA: TGTGCCAGCAGCCTCCTAGCGGGAGTGGCGGATACGCAGTATTTT. This encodes CASSLLAGVADTQYF.

V usage is TRBV6-6 and J usage is TRBJ2-2; 11 bases agree with TRBD1. The V and J ends lost 6 bases and 7 bases, in that order; junction bases with no gene match: 10. CDR1 and CDR2 (germline): MNHNY, SVGAGI (reference sequence). The CDR3 runs 16 residues. The CDR3 bases are TGTGCCAGCAGCCGCGGGACAGGGGGAAGTCTCGGGGAGCTGTTTTTT. This gives the protein CASSRGTGGSLGELFF.

This rearrangement joins TRBV6-5 to TRBJ1-6; D gene ambiguous. In germline, CDR1 is MNHEY, CDR2 SVGAGI. The CDR3 covers 14 residues. Trimming took off 0 bases at V and 10 bases at J, with 10 bases between the two ends. The CDR3 DNA reads as TGTGCCAGCAGTTACTCCCCAATAGAATCACCCCTCCACTTT. It specifies CASSYSPIESPLHF.

This clone was found once. V is TRBV19 and J is TRBJ2-2; D is perhaps TRBD2 (6 bases). The CDR3 covers 15 residues. Trimming took off 10 bases at V and 5 bases at J, with 20 bases between the two ends. Germline V gives CDR1 LNHDA, CDR2 SQIVND (reference sequence). The CDR3 sequence: CATHTGIGGTGELFF. CDR3 sequence (DNA): TGTGCCACCCACACCGGGATTGGAGGGACCGGGGAGCTGTTTTTT.

The chain joins TRBV28 to TRBJ2-7; D is undetermined. V was shortened by 7 bases and J by 5 bases, with 15 bases between the two germline ends. This CDR3 is built from 13 residues. Germline values: CDR1 MDHEN, CDR2 SYDVKM. CDR3 coding DNA: TGTGCCAGCACCTTCCCGGGTGGAGACGAGCAGTACTTC. Translating gives CASTFPGGDEQYF.

This clone was seen more than once but under ten times. CDR3 amino acids: CASSLVSGAGANVLTF. As DNA, the CDR3 is TGTGCCAGCAGCTTAGTGTCAGGGGCTGGGGCCAACGTCCTGACTTTC. The V call is TRBV7-9, the J call TRBJ2-6; maybe TRBD1 (6 bases). Per germline, CDR1 SEHNR and CDR2 FQNEAQ (reference sequence). V lost 1 base and J lost 2, with 9 bases in between. The CDR3 spans 16 residues.

This clone appeared once. The chain is built from TRBV30 and TRBJ1-2; weak D call: TRBD1 (6 bases). With 5 bases removed from V and 6 bases from J, the gap between germline ends came to 16 bases. Germline CDR1 GTSNPN, CDR2 SVGIG (reference sequence). The CDR3 covers 13 residues. Here the CDR3 reads CAWGTGGRDGYTF. The CDR3 DNA reads as TGTGCCTGGGGGACGGGGGGGCGGGATGGCTACACCTTC.

This clone has just one count. The chain links TRBV7-2 to TRBJ1-2, with a weak D call TRBD1 (6 bases). Per germline, CDR1 SGHTA and CDR2 FQGNSA. CDR3 size: 15 residues. V was trimmed by 5 bases and J by 6 bases, leaving 19 bases between them. The CDR3 loop reads CASSQRTALSHGYTF. DNA for the CDR3: TGTGCCAGCAGCCAAAGGACAGCCCTAAGCCATGGCTACACCTTC.

With respect to this clone: An end of the junction does not agree with germline; a read error may underlie this. V is TRBV5-1 and J is TRBJ1-4; 8 bases are shared with TRBD1. This CDR3 has 15 amino acids. Germline V lookup: CDR1 SGHRS, CDR2 YFSETQ. DNA for the CDR3: TGCGCCGGCAGCTCTCAGGGGGCGACTAATGAAAAACTGTTTTTT. This encodes CAGSSQGATNEKLFF.

This chain connects TRBV18 to TRBJ2-1; D is unclear. This CDR3 is 11 amino acids long. Trimming removed 6 bases at V and 7 bases at J, with 7 bases between. CDR1 KGHSH and CDR2 LQKENI come from the germline V gene. The CDR3 region is CASSGLNEQFF. Here the CDR3 DNA reads TGTGCCAGCTCCGGTCTGAATGAGCAGTTCTTC.

The genes are TRBV28 and TRBJ2-3, with D perhaps matching TRBD2 (5 bases). The germline V gene encodes CDR1 MDHEN and CDR2 SYDVKM. This CDR3 is 15 amino acids long. Trimming took 5 bases from V and 1 from J, leaving 13 bases between them. The CDR3 loop is CASSGLIARTDTQYF. The CDR3 DNA sequence: TGTGCCAGCAGTGGACTTATCGCACGCACAGATACGCAGTATTTT.

This clone appeared a few times. This chain links TRBV4-3 with TRBJ1-1; perhaps TRBD1 as D (6 bases). The V gene's germline CDR1 is LGHNA and CDR2 YSLEER. V was pared by 5 bases and J by 1 base, with 8 bases between. The CDR3 runs 13 residues. CDR3 region: CASSAQGNTEAFF. DNA of the CDR3: TGCGCCAGCAGCGCACAGGGGAACACTGAAGCTTTCTTT.

V and J are TRBV5-4 and TRBJ1-1; a weak D match, TRBD1 (6 bases). Trimming took off 5 bases at V and 1 base at J, with 9 bases between the two ends. Germline loops: CDR1 SGHNT, CDR2 YYREEE (reference sequence). The CDR3 covers 13 residues. This CDR3 is CASRRGANTEAFF. CDR3 DNA: TGTGCCAGCAGGCGGGGGGCGAACACTGAAGCTTTCTTT.

This clone occurred a few times. V gene TRBV6-1 combines with J gene TRBJ2-7; the D gene is possibly TRBD2 (5 bases). Trimming pared 3 bases from V and 8 bases from J, leaving 11 bases between. The CDR3 is made up of 12 amino acids. Germline V gives CDR1 MNHNS, CDR2 SASEGT. The CDR3 sequence: CASSDGGRKQYF. DNA for the CDR3: TGTGCCAGCAGTGACGGAGGCAGGAAGCAGTACTTC.

J is TRBJ1-1 and V is TRBV19; perhaps TRBD1 as D (5 bases). The V end lost 6 bases, the J end lost 4 bases, and 9 bases lay between the germline ends. Germline assignment: CDR1 LNHDA and CDR2 SQIVND (reference sequence). The CDR3 covers 12 residues. CDR3 region: CASRRGSTEAFF. The CDR3 DNA reads TGTGCCAGTAGGCGGGGGAGCACTGAAGCTTTCTTT. Full variable domain (remainder filled in from reference TRBV19 and TRBJ1-1): DGGITQSPKYLFRKEGQNVTLSCEQNLNHDAMYWYRQDPGQGLRLIYYSQIVNDFQKGDIAEGYSVSREKKESFPLTVTSAQKNPTAFYLCASRRGSTEAFFGQGTRLTVV.

The genes are TRBV14 and TRBJ1-1, with D possibly matching TRBD1 (6 bases). The germline V gene has CDR1 SGHDN and CDR2 FVKESK. V lost 5 bases, J lost 4 bases, and 20 bases lay in between. The CDR3 contains 16 residues. CDR3 in amino acids: CASSSILPGVSTEAFF. The CDR3 coding sequence is TGTGCCAGCAGCTCTATCCTCCCAGGGGTTAGCACTGAAGCTTTCTTT.

A few counts support this clone. The rearrangement joins TRBV7-9 to TRBJ2-3; perhaps TRBD1 as D (5 bases). Trimming cost V 4 bases and J 0 bases, with 8 bases left between them. CDR3 length: 14 residues. Germline lookup yields CDR1 SEHNR and CDR2 FQNEAQ (reference sequence). CDR3 in DNA: TGTGCCAGCAGCTCCAGGGCTAGCACAGATACGCAGTATTTT. This encodes CASSSRASTDTQYF.

The chain uses TRBV28 and TRBJ2-5; 13 bases are a match to TRBD2. V lost 5 bases to trimming and J lost 3 bases; unmatched junction nucleotides: 18. The germline gives CDR1 MDHEN, CDR2 SYDVKM. The CDR3 is 20 residues long. CDR3 nucleotide sequence: TGTGCCAGCAGTCCAAAGGGGCGGACTAGCGGGAGAGGGCCGGAAGAGACCCAGTACTTC. Protein product: CASSPKGRTSGRGPEETQYF.